This passage covers 16 T cell receptor beta chains from one sample sequenced in a study of blood T cells in healthy people across ages. Then a second PCR, running roughly 7 to 11 cycles, was carried out with a sample-barcoded 5' primer and a J-beta primer mix. TCRdb called the 5' RACE reads again in MiXCR, with one record for every CDR3 protein. There are fewer than 700,000 distinct CDR3 sequences in the sample; around 48% occur only once, and 20% to 25% lies in the top ten. Sequenced input: blood. These receptors all come from a man at least 80 years old in good health.

Concerning this clonotype itself: At one boundary the junction diverges from the germline segment, which might be a read error. The chain couples TRBV6-2 or TRBV6-3 to TRBJ2-6, with D possibly matching TRBD1 (7 bases). Germline CDR1 is MNHEY and CDR2 is SVGEGT. The CDR3 totals 16 residues. CDR3 loop: CASRRTGDSGANILTF. The CDR3 nucleotides read TGTGCCAGCAGACGAACAGGGGACTCTGGGGCCAACATCCTGACTTTC.

The genes are TRBV20-1 and TRBJ2-2; D is ambiguous. This CDR3 region has 14 residues. The ends were cut back, 4 bases at V and 0 bases at J, with 9 bases in the middle. Germline V CDR1 and CDR2: DFQATT, SNEGSKA (reference sequence). The CDR3 DNA sequence: TGCAGTGCTAAGGCTAACTCGAACACCGGGGAGCTGTTTTTT. The encoded protein is CSAKANSNTGELFF.

The chain couples TRBV29-1 to TRBJ1-2, with D unclear. Trimming shortened V by 6 bases and J by 8 bases, and 13 bases separated the two germline ends. In germline, CDR1 is SQVTM, CDR2 ANQGSEA. The CDR3 is 11 amino acids. The CDR3 here is CSVPIREGYTF. CDR3 bases: TGCAGCGTCCCTATAAGGGAGGGCTACACCTTC.

This clonotype was seen only a few times. A much more abundant neighbour one base away suggests this may be a read error. CDR3 protein: CASKRGNEQFF. As DNA, the CDR3 is TGTGCCAGCAAAAGGGGCAATGAGCAGTTCTTC. This chain connects TRBV7-2 to TRBJ2-1; D may be TRBD1 (5 bases). This CDR3 is built from 11 residues. The germline gives CDR1 SGHTA, CDR2 FQGNSA. V lost 7 bases, J lost 6 bases, and 7 bases lay in between.

The chain is built from TRBV7-2 and TRBJ1-1, with D unresolved. Germline CDR1 and CDR2: SGHTA and FQGNSA. Deletions cut 5 bases from V and 1 base from J, with 8 bases between. The CDR3 covers 13 residues. The CDR3 DNA reads TGTGCCAGCAGCCTCCCTACGAACACTGAAGCTTTCTTT. Its protein product is CASSLPTNTEAFF.

The chain has TRBV18 and TRBJ2-5, with unresolved D. This CDR3 spans 13 amino acids. CDR1 is KGHSH, CDR2 LQKENI, per germline. Trimming removed 8 bases from V and 1 base from J, with 11 bases in between. CDR3 sequence reads: CASVISLQETQYF. DNA of the CDR3: TGTGCCAGCGTGATTAGCCTCCAAGAGACCCAGTACTTC. The whole variable domain, filled in from reference TRBV18 and TRBJ2-5, reads NAGVMQNPRHLVRRRGQEARLRCSPMKGHSHVYWYRQLPEEGLKFMVYLQKENIIDESGMPKERFSAEFPKEGPSILRIQQVVRGDSAAYFCASVISLQETQYFGPGTRLLVL.

The chain couples TRBV28 to TRBJ1-5; D gene ambiguous. The V end lost 10 bases, the J end lost 3 bases, and 16 bases lay between the germline ends. Germline V gene sequence: CDR1 MDHEN, CDR2 SYDVKM. This CDR3 region has 14 residues. CDR3 bases: TGTGCCACCCTAAGAGGGTCTGACAATCAGCCCCAGCATTTT. Encoded protein: CATLRGSDNQPQHF.

This clonotype has just one count. CDR3 residues: CASSGPGMNTEAFF. The CDR3 DNA follows: TGTGCCAGCAGCGGGCCTGGAATGAACACTGAAGCTTTCTTT. J is TRBJ1-1 and V is TRBV9; D remains ambiguous. V was pared by 3 bases and J by 0 bases, with 9 bases between. The CDR3 sequence is 14 residues long. Germline CDR1 is SGDLS and CDR2 is YYNGEE.

This sequence joins TRBV5-1 and TRBJ2-7; D is uncertain. The J call may be in error: the DNA end matches TRBJ2-5 better. The CDR3 totals 13 residues. In germline, CDR1 is SGHRS, CDR2 YFSETQ. The CDR3 protein is CASSDRTEETQYF. The CDR3 region has the DNA TGCGCCAGCAGCGACCGGACGGAAGAGACCCAGTACTTC.

The chain has TRBV4-3 and TRBJ2-1; D not resolved. The CDR3 loop spans 14 amino acids. Trimming took off 4 bases at V and 5 bases at J, with 12 bases between the two ends. Germline V gene lookup returns CDR1 LGHNA and CDR2 YSLEER. The CDR3 loop is CASSPGSADNEQFF. The CDR3 nucleotides are TGCGCCAGCAGCCCTGGAAGCGCCGACAATGAGCAGTTCTTC.

J is TRBJ2-1 and V is TRBV4-3; no clear D gene. The closer fit of TRBJ2-7 to the DNA end suggests the J call may be wrong. Germline CDR1 and CDR2: LGHNA and YSLEER. The CDR3 length is 16 residues. The CDR3 DNA is TGCGCCAGCAGCCAAGATGGGCGGAGCTCCTACAATGAGCAGTACTTC. Encoded protein: CASSQDGRSSYNEQYF.

This clonotype was seen a handful of times. Written as DNA, the CDR3 is TGTGCCAGCAGCCGACTAGCGACTAACACCGGGGAGCTGTTTTTT. Translated: CASSRLATNTGELFF. The rearrangement links TRBV12-3 or TRBV12-4 to TRBJ2-2; 8 nucleotides align to TRBD2. The CDR3 spans 15 residues. J was trimmed by 2 bases and V by 6 bases; bases with no gene match: 5.

This chain links TRBV7-2 with TRBJ2-7, with a possible D match to TRBD1 (5 bases). CDR3 size: 14 residues. Germline CDR1 and CDR2: SGHTA and FQGNSA. V lost 6 bases, J lost 0 bases, and 12 bases lay in between. The CDR3 DNA sequence: TGTGCCAGCAGGACCGGCAGGGACTCCTACGAGCAGTACTTC. Translating gives CASRTGRDSYEQYF.

J is TRBJ2-1 and V is TRBV7-2; D uncertain. The CDR3 length is 13 residues. CDR1 and CDR2 from the germline V gene are SGHTA and FQGNSA. Trimming cost V 4 bases and J 4 bases, with 8 bases left between them. CDR3 coding DNA: TGTGCCAGCAGCTCTCCTTGGTACAATGAGCAGTTCTTC. Protein: CASSSPWYNEQFF.

In its sample, this clonotype was seen many times. The J gene is TRBJ2-3, the V gene TRBV29-1; D might be TRBD1 or TRBD2, each matching 5 bases. The CDR3 sequence is 13 residues long. V gave up 1 base and J gave up 6 bases, with 11 bases separating them. Per germline, CDR1 SQVTM and CDR2 ANQGSEA. The CDR3 DNA is TGCAGCGTTGAAGGACAGTGGGGGGATACGCAGTATTTT. It translates to CSVEGQWGDTQYF.

The table lists this clonotype with a few counts. This chain joins TRBV4-1 and TRBJ2-1, with 14 bases aligning to TRBD2. Germline V gives CDR1 MGHRA, CDR2 YSYEKL. The CDR3 runs 16 residues. Germline trimming cut 3 bases from V and 4 bases from J; bases unmatched to any gene: 2. CDR3 residues: CASSQGTSGGYNEQFF. DNA of the CDR3: TGCGCCAGCAGCCAGGGGACTAGCGGGGGTTACAATGAGCAGTTCTTC.